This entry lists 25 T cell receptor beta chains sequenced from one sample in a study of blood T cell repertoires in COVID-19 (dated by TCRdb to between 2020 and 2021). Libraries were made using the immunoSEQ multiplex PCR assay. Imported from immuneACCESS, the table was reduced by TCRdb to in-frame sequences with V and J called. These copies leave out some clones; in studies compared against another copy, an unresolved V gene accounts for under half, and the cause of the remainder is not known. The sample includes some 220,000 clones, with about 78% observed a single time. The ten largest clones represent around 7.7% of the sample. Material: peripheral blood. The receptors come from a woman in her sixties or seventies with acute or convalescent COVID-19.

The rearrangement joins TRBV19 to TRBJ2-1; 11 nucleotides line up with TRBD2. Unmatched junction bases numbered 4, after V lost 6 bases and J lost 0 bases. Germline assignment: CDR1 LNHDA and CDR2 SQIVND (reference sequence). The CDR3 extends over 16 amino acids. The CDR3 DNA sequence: TGTGCCAGTAGGGGGGGACTAGCGGCCTCCTACAATGAGCAGTTCTTC. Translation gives CASRGGLAASYNEQFF.

The CDR3, as DNA: TGTGCCAGCAGTTACAGGGGAAAGTTCGGGAATTCACCCCTCCACTTT. Encoded protein: CASSYRGKFGNSPLHF. The chain couples TRBV6-7 to TRBJ1-6; a weak D match, TRBD1 (5 bases). TRBV6-7 is an ORF, with its function uncertain. Trimming shortened V by 2 bases and J by 7 bases, and 15 bases separated the two germline ends. The CDR3 runs to 16 residues.

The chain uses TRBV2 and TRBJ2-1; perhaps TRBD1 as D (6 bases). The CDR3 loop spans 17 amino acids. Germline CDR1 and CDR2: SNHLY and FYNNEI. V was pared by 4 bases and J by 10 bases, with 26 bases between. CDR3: CASSVFTGGVSRKEQFF. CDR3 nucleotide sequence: TGTGCCAGCAGTGTTTTTACTGGGGGCGTTAGTCGGAAAGAGCAGTTCTTC.

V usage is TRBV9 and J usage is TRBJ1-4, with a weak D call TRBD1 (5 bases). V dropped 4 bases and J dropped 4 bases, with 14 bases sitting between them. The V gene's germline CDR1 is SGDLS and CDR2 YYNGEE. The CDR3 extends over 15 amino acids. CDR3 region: CASSPGQGFNEKLFF. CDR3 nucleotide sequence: TGTGCCAGCAGCCCAGGGCAGGGCTTTAATGAAAAACTGTTTTTT.

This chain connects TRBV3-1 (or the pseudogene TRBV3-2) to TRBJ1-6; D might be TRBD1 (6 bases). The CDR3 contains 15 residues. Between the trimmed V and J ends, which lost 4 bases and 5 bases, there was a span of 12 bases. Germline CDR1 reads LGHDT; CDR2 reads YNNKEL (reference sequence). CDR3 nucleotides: TGTGCCAGCAGCCCCAGCGGACAGAATAATTCACCCCTCCACTTT. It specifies CASSPSGQNNSPLHF.

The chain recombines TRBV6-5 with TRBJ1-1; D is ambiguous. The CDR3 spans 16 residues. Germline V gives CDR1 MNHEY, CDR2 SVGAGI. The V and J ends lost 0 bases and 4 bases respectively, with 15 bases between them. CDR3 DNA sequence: TGTGCCAGCAGTTACTCTGGCGGAGACTTTAGCACTGAAGCTTTCTTT. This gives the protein CASSYSGGDFSTEAFF.

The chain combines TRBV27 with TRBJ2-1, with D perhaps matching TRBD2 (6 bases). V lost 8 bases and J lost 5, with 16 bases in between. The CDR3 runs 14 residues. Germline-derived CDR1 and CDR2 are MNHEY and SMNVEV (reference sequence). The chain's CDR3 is CASGRSDRHNEQFF. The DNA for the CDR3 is TGTGCCAGCGGGAGGAGTGATAGGCACAATGAGCAGTTCTTC.

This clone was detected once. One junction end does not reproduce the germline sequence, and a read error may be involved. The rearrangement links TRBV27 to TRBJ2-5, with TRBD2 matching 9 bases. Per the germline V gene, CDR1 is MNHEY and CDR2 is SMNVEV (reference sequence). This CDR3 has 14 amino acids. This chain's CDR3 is CASTLAGDKETQYF. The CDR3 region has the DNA TGTGCCAGCACTTTAGCGGGGGATAAAGAGACCCAGTACTTC.

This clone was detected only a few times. The CDR3 bases are TGTGCCAGTAGTATAGACGGGACAGGGCTTAATCAGCCCCAGCATTTT. Encoded protein: CASSIDGTGLNQPQHF. The chain carries TRBV19 and TRBJ1-5; 9 positions match TRBD1. This CDR3 has 16 residues. The germline V gene has CDR1 LNHDA and CDR2 SQIVND (reference sequence). V lost 0 bases and J lost 4; bases outside the gene matches: 4. The variable domain in full, with the rest retrieved from reference TRBV19 and TRBJ1-5, is DGGITQSPKYLFRKEGQNVTLSCEQNLNHDAMYWYRQDPGQGLRLIYYSQIVNDFQKGDIAEGYSVSREKKESFPLTVTSAQKNPTAFYLCASSIDGTGLNQPQHFGDGTRLSIL.

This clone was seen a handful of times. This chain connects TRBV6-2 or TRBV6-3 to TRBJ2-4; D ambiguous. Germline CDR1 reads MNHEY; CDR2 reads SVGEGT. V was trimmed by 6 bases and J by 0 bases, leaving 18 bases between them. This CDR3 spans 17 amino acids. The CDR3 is CASSKSSPGLAKNIQYF. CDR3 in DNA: TGTGCCAGCAGCAAATCGTCGCCCGGTCTAGCCAAAAACATTCAGTACTTC.

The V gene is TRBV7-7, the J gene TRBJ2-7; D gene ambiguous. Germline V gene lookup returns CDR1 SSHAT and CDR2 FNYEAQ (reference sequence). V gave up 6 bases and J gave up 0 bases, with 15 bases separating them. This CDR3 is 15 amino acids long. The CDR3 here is CASSELRVFSYEQYF. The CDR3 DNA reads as TGTGCCAGCAGTGAACTGAGAGTATTCTCCTACGAGCAGTACTTC.

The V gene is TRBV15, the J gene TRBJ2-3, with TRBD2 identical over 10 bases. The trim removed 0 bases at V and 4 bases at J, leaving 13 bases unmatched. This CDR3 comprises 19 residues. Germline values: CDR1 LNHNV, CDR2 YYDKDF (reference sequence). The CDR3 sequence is CATSRDPLVWSGGADTQYF. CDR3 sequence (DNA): TGTGCCACCAGCAGAGATCCCCTGGTTTGGAGCGGGGGGGCAGATACGCAGTATTTT.

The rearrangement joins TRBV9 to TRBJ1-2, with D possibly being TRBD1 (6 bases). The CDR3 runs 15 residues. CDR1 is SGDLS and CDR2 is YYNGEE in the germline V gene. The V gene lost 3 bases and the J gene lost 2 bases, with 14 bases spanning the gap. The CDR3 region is CASSAQGRDNYGYTF. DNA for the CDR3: TGTGCCAGCAGCGCCCAGGGGAGGGACAACTATGGCTACACCTTC.

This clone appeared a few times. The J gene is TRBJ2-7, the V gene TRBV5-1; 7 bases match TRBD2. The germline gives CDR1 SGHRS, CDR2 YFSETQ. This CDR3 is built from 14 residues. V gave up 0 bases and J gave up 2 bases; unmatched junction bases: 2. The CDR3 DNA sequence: TGCGCCAGCAGCTTGGTGGCGGGAGCCTACGAGCAGTACTTC. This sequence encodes CASSLVAGAYEQYF.

For the CDR3, the DNA is TGTGCCAGCAGCCAAGATCTGAGCGGGGGAGGCGGGCAGTACTTC. Residues: CASSQDLSGGGGQYF. J is TRBJ2-7 and V is TRBV3-1 (or the pseudogene TRBV3-2), with TRBD2 matching 8 bases. The CDR3 covers 15 residues. Trimming removed 0 bases from V and 9 bases from J; junction bases left unmatched: 10. Per germline, CDR1 LGHDT and CDR2 YNNKEL (reference sequence).

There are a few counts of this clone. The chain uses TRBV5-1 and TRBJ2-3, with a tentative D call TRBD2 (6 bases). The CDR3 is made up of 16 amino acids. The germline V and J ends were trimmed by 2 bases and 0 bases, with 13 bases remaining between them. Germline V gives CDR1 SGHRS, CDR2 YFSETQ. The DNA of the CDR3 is TGCGCCAGCAGCTTCGGGACTGGTCCTAGCACAGATACGCAGTATTTT. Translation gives CASSFGTGPSTDTQYF.

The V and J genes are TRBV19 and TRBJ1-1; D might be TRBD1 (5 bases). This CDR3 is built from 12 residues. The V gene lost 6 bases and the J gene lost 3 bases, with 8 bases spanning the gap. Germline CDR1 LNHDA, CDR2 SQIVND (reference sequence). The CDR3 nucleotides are TGTGCCAGTAGCCGACAGTACACTGAAGCTTTCTTT. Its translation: CASSRQYTEAFF.

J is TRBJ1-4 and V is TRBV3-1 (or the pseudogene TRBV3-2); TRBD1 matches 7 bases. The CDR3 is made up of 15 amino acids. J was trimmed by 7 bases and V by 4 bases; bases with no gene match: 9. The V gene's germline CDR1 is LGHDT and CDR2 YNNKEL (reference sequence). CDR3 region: CASSPQQGVGEKLFF. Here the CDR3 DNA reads TGTGCCAGCAGCCCTCAGCAGGGGGTGGGTGAAAAACTGTTTTTT.

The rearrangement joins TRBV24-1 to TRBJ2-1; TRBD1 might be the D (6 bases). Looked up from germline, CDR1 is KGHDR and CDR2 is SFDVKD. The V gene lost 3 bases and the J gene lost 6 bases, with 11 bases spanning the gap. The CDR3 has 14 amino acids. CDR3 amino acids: CATSDPTGPNEQFF. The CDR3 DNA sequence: TGTGCCACCAGTGATCCCACAGGGCCCAATGAGCAGTTCTTC.

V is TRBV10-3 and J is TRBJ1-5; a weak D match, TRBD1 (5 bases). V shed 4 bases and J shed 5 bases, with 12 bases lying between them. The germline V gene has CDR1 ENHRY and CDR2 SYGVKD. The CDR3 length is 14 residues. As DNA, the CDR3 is TGTGCCATCAGTGCCCAGGGTATGGATCAGCCCCAGCATTTT. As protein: CAISAQGMDQPQHF.

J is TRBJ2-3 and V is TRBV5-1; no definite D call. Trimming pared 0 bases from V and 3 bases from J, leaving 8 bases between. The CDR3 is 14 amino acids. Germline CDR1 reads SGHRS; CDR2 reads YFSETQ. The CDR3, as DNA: TGCGCCAGCAGCTTGGACCAGATAACAGATACGCAGTATTTT. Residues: CASSLDQITDTQYF.

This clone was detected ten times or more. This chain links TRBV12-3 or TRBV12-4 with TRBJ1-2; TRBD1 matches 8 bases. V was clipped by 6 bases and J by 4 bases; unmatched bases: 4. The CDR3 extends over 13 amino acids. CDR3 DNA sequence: TGTGCCAGCAGAGGACAGGGAGGCTATGGCTACACCTTC. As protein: CASRGQGGYGYTF.

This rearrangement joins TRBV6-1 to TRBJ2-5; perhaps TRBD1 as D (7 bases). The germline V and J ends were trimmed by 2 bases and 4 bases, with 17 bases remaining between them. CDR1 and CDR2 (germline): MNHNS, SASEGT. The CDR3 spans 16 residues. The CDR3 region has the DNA TGTGCCAGCAGTGAATGGGGCGGGGACAGCGGAGAGACCCAGTACTTC. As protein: CASSEWGGDSGETQYF.

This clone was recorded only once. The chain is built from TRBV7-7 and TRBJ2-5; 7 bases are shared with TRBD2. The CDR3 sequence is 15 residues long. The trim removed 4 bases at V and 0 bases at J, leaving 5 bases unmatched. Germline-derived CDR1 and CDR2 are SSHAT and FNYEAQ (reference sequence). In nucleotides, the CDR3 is TGTGCCAGCAGCTCGGCTAGCGGATACCAAGAGACCCAGTACTTC. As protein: CASSSASGYQETQYF.

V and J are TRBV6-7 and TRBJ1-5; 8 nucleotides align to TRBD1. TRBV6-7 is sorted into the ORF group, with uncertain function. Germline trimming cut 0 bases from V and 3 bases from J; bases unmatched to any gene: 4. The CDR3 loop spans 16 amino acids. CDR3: CASSYSETGANQPQHF. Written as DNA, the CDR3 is TGTGCCAGCAGTTACTCAGAGACAGGGGCCAATCAGCCCCAGCATTTT.